These T cell receptor beta chains were read from a single sample in a study of T-cell memory formation after mild COVID-19. TCRdb used MiXCR to reprocess the 5' RACE reads, holding one entry per CDR3 protein. The profile shows some 260,000 distinct CDR3 sequences, about 16% of them singletons. The material sequenced was PBMCs or a T cell subset sorted from them (not recorded which). Receptor source: a man aged 18 to 29 who had mild COVID-19 (a few samples of this study predate the infection). Cell type and time point are not known. Both conserved end residues are part of each CDR3. The D gene is left open where the match is weak. Where a row states a size, it is once, few, many or the class of an expanded clone; other rows omit it.

J | size | V | D | DNA | CDR3
TRBJ2-5 | few | TRBV20-1 | TRBD2 | TGCAGTGCCCGCGGACTAGCGGGGAAAGAGACCCAGTACTTC | CSARGLAGKETQYF
TRBJ2-5 | NA | TRBV24-1 | NA | TGTGCCACCAGTGATTTTGGGGGAACCCAGTACTTC | CATSDFGGTQYF
TRBJ2-3 | NA | TRBV4-3 | NA | TGCGCCAGCAGCCCCCAGGGGGGGGATACGCAGTATTTT | CASSPQGGDTQYF
TRBJ2-3 | NA | TRBV7-9 | NA | TGTGCCAGCAGCCCGGCGAGATTTTTGACAGATACGCAGTATTTT | CASSPARFLTDTQYF
TRBJ1-1 | NA | TRBV6-5 | TRBD1 | TGTGCCAGCAGTTTACAGGGGGCGCTTGCTGAAGCTTTCTTT | CASSLQGALAEAFF
TRBJ2-3 | few | TRBV5-1 | TRBD2 | TGCGCCAGCAGCTTGGAAACTAGCGGTGGCACAGATACGCAGTATTTT | CASSLETSGGTDTQYF
TRBJ2-7 | NA | TRBV7-2 | NA | TGTGCCAGCAGCCCGGCCGCTCATTCCTACGAGCAGTACTTC | CASSPAAHSYEQYF
TRBJ2-1 | NA | TRBV5-1 | NA | TGCGCCAGCAGCCGGGGTAGGACCCTTAATACCTACAATGAGCAGTTCTTC | CASSRGRTLNTYNEQFF
TRBJ2-1 | NA | TRBV7-3 | NA | TGTGCCAGCAGCTCGTATGGGAATGAGCAGTTCTTC | CASSSYGNEQFF
TRBJ2-1 | few | TRBV20-1 | NA | TGCAGTGCTAGGGGGTCACCCCTCGCTGGGCCCTACTACAATGAGCAGTTCTTC | CSARGSPLAGPYYNEQFF
TRBJ2-6 | many | TRBV7-2 | TRBD2 | TGTGCCAGCAGCTCTAGCGGCGTATCCGGGGCCAACGTCCTGACTTTC | CASSSSGVSGANVLTF
TRBJ1-2 | NA | TRBV2 | TRBD1 | TGTGCCAGCACCAGAGACAGGGAAGCTAACTATGGCTACACCTTC | CASTRDREANYGYTF
TRBJ2-7 | NA | TRBV3-1 | NA | TGTGCCAGCAGCCAGTCTAGTGACGAGCAGTACTTC | CASSQSSDEQYF
TRBJ2-2 | NA | TRBV6-4 | TRBD2 | TGTGCCAGCAGGCCTAGCGGGGGGACCGGGGAGCTGTTTTTT | CASRPSGGTGELFF
TRBJ1-2 | few | TRBV5-1 | TRBD1 | TGCGCCAGCAGCTCATGGACAGGGGGCGGCTACACCTTC | CASSSWTGGGYTF
TRBJ1-6 | few | TRBV4-2 | NA | TGTGCCAGCAGCCCTGTGGGGGGCCCGAAGGATTCACCCCTCCACTTT | CASSPVGGPKDSPLHF
TRBJ2-7 | NA | TRBV5-1 | NA | TGCGCCAGCAGCGAGGACTACTACGAGCAGTACTTC | CASSEDYYEQYF